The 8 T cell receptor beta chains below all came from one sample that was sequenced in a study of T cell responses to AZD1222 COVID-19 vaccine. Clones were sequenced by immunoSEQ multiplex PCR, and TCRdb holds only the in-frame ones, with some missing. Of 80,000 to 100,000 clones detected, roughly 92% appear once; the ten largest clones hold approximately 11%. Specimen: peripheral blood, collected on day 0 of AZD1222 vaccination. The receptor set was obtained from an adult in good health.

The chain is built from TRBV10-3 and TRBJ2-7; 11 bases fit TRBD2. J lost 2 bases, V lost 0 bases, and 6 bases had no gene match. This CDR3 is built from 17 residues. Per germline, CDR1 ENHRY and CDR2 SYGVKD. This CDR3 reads CAISESGLAGGAYEQYF. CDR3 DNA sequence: TGTGCCATCAGTGAGTCAGGACTAGCGGGTGGAGCCTACGAGCAGTACTTC.

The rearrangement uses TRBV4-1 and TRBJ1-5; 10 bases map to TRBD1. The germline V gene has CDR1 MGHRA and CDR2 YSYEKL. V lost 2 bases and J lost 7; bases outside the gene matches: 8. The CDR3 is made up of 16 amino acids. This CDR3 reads CASSQPVDRGQQPQHF. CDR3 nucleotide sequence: TGCGCCAGCAGCCAACCCGTTGACAGGGGGCAACAGCCCCAGCATTTT.

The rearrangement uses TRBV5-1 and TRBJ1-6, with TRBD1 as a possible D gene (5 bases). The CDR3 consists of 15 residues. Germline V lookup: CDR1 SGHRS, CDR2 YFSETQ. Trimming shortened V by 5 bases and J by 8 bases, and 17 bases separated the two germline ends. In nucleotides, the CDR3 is TGCGCCAGCAGGACCGGGGTGCAGGGAGATTCACCCCTCCACTTT. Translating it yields CASRTGVQGDSPLHF.

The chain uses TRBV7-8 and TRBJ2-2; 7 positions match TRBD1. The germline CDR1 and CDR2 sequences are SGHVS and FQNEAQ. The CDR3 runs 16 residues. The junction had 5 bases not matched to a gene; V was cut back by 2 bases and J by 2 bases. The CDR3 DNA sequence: TGTGCCAGCAGCTTACGACAGGGCCTAAACACCGGGGAGCTGTTTTTT. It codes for CASSLRQGLNTGELFF.

CDR3: CASKPPGGDGYTF. CDR3 nucleotide sequence: TGTGCCAGCAAGCCCCCAGGTGGGGACGGCTACACCTTC. This chain uses TRBV25-1 with TRBJ1-2, with D possibly matching TRBD1 (5 bases). Trimming shortened V by 7 bases and J by 8 bases, and 17 bases separated the two germline ends. CDR1 is MGHDK and CDR2 is SYGVNS in the germline V gene. This CDR3 is built from 13 residues.

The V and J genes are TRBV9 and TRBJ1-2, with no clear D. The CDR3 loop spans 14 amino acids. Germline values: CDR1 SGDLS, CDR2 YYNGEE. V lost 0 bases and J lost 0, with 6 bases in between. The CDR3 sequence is CASSVGRPNYGYTF. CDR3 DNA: TGTGCCAGCAGCGTAGGTAGGCCTAACTATGGCTACACCTTC.

The DNA of the CDR3 is TGTGCCAGCAGTACGGCCCCTGCGAGCGGTGGCTACACCTTC. Protein sequence: CASSTAPASGGYTF. The J gene is TRBJ1-2, the V gene TRBV27; no definite D call. The CDR3 sequence is 14 residues long. Germline CDR1 is MNHEY and CDR2 is SMNVEV (reference sequence). Deletions cut 5 bases from V and 7 bases from J, with 17 bases between.

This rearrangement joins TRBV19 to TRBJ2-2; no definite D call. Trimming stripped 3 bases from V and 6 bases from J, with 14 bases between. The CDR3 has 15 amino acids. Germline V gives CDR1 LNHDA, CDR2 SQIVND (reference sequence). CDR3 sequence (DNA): TGTGCCAGTAGTATTGAAGGCCGCTCTGCCGGGGAGCTGTTTTTT. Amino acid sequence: CASSIEGRSAGELFF.